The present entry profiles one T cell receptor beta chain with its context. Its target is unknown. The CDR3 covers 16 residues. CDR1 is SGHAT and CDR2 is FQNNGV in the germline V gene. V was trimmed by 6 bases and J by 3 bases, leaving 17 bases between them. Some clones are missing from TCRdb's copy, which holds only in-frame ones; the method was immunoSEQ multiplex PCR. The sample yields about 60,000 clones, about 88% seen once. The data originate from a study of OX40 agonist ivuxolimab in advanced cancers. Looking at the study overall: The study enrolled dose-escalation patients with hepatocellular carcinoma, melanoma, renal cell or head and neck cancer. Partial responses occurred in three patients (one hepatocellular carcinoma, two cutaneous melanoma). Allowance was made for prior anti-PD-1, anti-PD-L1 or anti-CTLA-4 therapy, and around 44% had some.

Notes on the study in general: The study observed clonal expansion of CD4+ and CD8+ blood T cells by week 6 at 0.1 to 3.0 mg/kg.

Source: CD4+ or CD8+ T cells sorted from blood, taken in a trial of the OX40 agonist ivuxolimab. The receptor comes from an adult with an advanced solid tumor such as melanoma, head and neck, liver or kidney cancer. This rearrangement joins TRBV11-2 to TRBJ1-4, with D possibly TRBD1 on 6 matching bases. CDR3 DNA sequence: TGTGCCAGCAGTCCTTTAACAGGGTCGCCTAATGAAAAACTGTTTTTT. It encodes CASSPLTGSPNEKLFF.